The clone carrying this T cell receptor beta chain was seen just once. The data belong to a study of CD8 T cells in Susac syndrome. 0.5 to 1 ug RNA was reverse transcribed with random hexamers. An immunoSEQ multiplex PCR generated amplified TCR beta CDR3 products spanning 54 Vbeta and 13 Jbeta. TCRdb ran MiXCR on the immunoSEQ multiplex PCR reads and lists one entry per CDR3 protein. Here the sample spans fewer than 300,000 distinct CDR3 sequences, around 84% being singletons. This receptor was obtained from a human donor with multiple sclerosis. Sample: CD8+ T cells from PBMCs.

Written as DNA, the CDR3 is TGCGCCAGCAGCCAGCGTCCCTCTGGAAACACCATATATTTT. As protein: CASSQRPSGNTIYF. This chain connects TRBV4-1 to TRBJ1-3; the D is unclear. Between the trimmed V and J ends, which lost 3 bases and 0 bases, there was a span of 6 bases. CDR1 is MGHRA and CDR2 is YSYEKL in the germline V gene. CDR3 length: 14 residues.